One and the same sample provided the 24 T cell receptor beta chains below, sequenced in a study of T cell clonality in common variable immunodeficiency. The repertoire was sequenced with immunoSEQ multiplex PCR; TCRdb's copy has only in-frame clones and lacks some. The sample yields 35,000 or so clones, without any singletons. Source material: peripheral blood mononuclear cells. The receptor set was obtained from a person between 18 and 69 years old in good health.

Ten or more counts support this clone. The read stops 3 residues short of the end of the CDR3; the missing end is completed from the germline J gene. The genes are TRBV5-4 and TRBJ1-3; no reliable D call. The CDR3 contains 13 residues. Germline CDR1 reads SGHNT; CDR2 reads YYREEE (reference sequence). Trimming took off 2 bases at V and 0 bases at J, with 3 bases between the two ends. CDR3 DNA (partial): TGTGCCAGCAGCTTCAGCTCTGGAAACACC. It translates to CASSFSSGNT. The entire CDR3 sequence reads CASSFSSGNTIYF.

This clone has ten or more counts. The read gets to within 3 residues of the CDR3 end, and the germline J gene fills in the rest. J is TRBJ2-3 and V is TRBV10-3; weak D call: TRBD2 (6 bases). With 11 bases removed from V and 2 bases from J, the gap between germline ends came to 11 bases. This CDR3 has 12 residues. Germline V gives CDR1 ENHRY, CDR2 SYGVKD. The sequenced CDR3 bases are TGTGCCGCCCAGGACTACACAGATACG. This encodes CAAQDYTDT. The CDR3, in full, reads CAAQDYTDTQYF.

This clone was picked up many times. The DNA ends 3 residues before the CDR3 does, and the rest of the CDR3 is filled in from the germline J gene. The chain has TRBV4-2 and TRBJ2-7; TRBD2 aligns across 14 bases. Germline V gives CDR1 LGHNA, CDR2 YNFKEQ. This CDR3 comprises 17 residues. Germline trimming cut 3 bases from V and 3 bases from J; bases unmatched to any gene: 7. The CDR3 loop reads CASSQVGTSGSHYEQYF. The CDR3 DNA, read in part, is TGTGCCAGCAGCCAGGTCGGGACTAGCGGGAGCCACTACGAG.

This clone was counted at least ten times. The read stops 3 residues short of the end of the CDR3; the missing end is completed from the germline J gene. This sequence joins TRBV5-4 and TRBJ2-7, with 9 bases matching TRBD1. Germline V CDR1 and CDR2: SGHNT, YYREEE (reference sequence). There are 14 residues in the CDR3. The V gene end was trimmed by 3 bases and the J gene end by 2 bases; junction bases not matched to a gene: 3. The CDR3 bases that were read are TGTGCCAGCAGCTGGGGACAGGGCCCCTACGAG. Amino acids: CASSWGQGPYE. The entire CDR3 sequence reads CASSWGQGPYEQYF.

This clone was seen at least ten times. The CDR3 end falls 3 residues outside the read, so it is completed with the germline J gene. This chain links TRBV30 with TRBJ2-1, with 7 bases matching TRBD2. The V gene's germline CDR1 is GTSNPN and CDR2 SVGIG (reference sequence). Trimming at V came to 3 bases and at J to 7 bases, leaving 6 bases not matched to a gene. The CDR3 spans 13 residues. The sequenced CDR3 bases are TGTGCCTGGAGGTGGGGGGGGGAGAATGAG. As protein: CAWRWGGENE. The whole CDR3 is CAWRWGGENEQFF.

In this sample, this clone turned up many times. This chain's CDR3 is CASSIWLGNQPQHF. The sequenced CDR3 bases are TGTGCCAGTAGTATTTGGCTGGGCAATCAGCCC. The V call is TRBV19, the J call TRBJ1-5, with D hard to call. The CDR3 end lies 3 residues beyond the end of the read and is filled in from the germline J gene. This CDR3 contains 14 residues. V dropped 3 bases and J dropped 2 bases, with 8 bases sitting between them. The V gene's germline CDR1 is LNHDA and CDR2 SQIVND (reference sequence).

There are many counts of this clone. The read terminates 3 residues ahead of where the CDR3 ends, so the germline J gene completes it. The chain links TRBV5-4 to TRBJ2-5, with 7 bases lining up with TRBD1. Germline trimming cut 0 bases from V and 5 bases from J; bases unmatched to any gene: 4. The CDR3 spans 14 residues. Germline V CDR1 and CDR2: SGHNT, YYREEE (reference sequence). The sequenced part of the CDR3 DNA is TGTGCCAGCAGCTTGGAAGGGGGCGCGGAGACC. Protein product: CASSLEGGAET. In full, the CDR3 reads CASSLEGGAETQYF. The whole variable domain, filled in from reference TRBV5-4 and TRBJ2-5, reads ETGVTQSPTHLIKTRGQQVTLRCSSQSGHNTVSWYQQALGQGPQFIFQYYREEENGRGNFPPRFSGLQFPNYSSELNVNALELDDSALYLCASSLEGGAETQYFGPGTRLLVL.

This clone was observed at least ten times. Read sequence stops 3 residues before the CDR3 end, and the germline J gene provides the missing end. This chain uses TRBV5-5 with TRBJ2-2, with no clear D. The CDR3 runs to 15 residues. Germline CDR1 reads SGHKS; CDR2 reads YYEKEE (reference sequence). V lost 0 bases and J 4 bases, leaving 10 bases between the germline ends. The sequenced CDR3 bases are TGTGCCAGCAGCTTGGCTAGGAAAGCCACCGGGGAG. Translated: CASSLARKATGE. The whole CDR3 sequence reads CASSLARKATGELFF.

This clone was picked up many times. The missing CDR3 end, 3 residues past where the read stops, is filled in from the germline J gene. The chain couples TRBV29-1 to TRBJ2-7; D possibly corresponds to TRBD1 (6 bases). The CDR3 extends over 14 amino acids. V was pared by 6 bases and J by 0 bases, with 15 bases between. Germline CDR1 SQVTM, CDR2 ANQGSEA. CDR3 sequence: CSVRLRGHSYEQYF. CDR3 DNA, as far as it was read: TGCAGCGTCAGGCTCAGGGGACACTCCTACGAG.

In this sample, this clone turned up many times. CDR3 protein: CASSRASLRGYEQYF. Partial CDR3 DNA: TGTGCCAGCAGCCGGGCCAGCCTGAGGGGGTACGAG. This chain uses TRBV5-6 with TRBJ2-7; tentative D call: TRBD1 (6 bases). Sequencing ends 3 residues short of the CDR3 end; the germline J gene provides the rest. V was shortened by 4 bases and J by 4 bases, with 18 bases between the two germline ends. Germline loops: CDR1 SGHDT, CDR2 YYEEEE. This CDR3 is built from 15 residues.

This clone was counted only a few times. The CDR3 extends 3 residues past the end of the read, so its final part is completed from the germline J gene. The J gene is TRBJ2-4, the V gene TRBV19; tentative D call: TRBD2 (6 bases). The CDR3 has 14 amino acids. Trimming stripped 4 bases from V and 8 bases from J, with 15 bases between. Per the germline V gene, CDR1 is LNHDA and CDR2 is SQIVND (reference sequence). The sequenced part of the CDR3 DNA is TGTGCCAGTAGTACCGGGACGACGGGGGACATT. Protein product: CASSTGTTGDI. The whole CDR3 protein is CASSTGTTGDIQYF.

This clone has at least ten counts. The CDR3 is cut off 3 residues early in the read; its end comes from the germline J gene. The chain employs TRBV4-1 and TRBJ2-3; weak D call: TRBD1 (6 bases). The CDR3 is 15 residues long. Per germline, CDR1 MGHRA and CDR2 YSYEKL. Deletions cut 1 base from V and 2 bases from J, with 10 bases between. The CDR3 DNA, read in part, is TGCGCCAGCAGCCAAGGACAGGCGGACACAGATACG. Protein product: CASSQGQADTDT. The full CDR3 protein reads CASSQGQADTDTQYF.

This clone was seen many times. The CDR3 protein is CASKDRSNTEAFF. The sequenced part of the CDR3 DNA is TGTGCCAGCAAAGACAGGTCGAACACTGAA. The chain couples TRBV6-2 or TRBV6-3 to TRBJ1-1, with D perhaps TRBD1 (6 bases). The read terminates 3 residues ahead of where the CDR3 ends, so the germline J gene completes it. V was clipped by 7 bases and J by 1 base, with 10 bases between them. The CDR3 sequence is 13 residues long. Per germline, CDR1 MNHEY and CDR2 SVGEGT.

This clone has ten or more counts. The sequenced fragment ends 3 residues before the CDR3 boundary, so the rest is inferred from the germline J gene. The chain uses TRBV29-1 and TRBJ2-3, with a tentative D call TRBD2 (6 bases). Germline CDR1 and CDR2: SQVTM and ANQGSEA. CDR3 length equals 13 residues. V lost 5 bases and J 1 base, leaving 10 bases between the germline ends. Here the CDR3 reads CSVLLAGTDTQYF. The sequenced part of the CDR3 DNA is TGCAGCGTTTTATTAGCGGGCACAGATACG.

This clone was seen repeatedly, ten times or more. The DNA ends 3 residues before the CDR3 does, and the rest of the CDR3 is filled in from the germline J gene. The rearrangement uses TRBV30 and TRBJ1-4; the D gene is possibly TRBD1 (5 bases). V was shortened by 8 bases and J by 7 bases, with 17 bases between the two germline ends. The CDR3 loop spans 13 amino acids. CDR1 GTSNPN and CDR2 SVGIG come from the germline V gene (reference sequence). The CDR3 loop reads CAAGTATGEKLFF. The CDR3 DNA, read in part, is TGTGCCGCAGGGACTGCAACCGGTGAAAAA.

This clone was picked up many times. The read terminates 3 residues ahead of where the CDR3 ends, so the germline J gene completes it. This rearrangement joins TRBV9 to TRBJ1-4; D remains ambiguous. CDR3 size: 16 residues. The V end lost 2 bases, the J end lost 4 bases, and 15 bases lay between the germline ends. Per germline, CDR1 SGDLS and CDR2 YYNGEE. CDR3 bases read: TGTGCCAGCAGCGTGGCGGCCGTCGGGTATAATGAAAAA. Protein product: CASSVAAVGYNEK. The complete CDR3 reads CASSVAAVGYNEKLFF.

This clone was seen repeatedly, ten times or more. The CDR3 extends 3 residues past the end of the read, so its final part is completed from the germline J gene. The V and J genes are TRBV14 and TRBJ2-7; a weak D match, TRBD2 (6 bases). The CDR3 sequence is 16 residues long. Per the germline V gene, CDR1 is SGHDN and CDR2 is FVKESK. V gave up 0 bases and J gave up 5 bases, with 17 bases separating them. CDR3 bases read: TGTGCCAGCAGCCAAGATTTTCAGGGACTGCAGAACGAG. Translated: CASSQDFQGLQNE. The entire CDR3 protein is CASSQDFQGLQNEQYF.

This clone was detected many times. The CDR3 loop is CASSATGSYGYTF. The sequenced part of the CDR3 DNA is TGTGCCAGCAGTGCCACAGGGTCCTATGGC. This chain connects TRBV6-4 to TRBJ1-2, with a tentative D call TRBD1 (6 bases). The sequence runs out 3 residues before the end of the CDR3; the remainder is reconstructed from the germline J gene. V was pared by 4 bases and J by 4 bases, with 10 bases between. The CDR3 extends over 13 amino acids. The germline V gene encodes CDR1 MRHNA and CDR2 SNTAGT.

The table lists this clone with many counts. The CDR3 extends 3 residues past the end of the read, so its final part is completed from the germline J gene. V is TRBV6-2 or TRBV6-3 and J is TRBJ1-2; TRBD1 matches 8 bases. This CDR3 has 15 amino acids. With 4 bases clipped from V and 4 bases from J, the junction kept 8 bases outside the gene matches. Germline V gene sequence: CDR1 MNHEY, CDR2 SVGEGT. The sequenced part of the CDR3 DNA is TGTGCCAGCAGTTGGGGGACAGGTGGTGTCTATGGC. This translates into CASSWGTGGVYG. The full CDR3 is CASSWGTGGVYGYTF.

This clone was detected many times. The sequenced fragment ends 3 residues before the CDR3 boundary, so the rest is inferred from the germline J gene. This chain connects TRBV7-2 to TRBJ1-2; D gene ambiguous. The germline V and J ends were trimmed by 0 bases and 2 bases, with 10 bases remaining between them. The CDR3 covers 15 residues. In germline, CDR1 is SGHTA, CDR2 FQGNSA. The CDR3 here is CASSLARVGNYGYTF. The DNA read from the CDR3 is TGTGCCAGCAGCTTAGCTAGAGTCGGGAACTATGGC.

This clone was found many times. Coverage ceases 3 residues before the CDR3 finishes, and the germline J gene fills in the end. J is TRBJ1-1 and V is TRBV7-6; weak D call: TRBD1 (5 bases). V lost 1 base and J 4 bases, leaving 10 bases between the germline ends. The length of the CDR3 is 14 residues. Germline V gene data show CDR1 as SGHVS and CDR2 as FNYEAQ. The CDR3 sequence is CASSLVGRGTEAFF. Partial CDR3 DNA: TGTGCCAGCAGCTTAGTGGGTAGGGGCACTGAA.

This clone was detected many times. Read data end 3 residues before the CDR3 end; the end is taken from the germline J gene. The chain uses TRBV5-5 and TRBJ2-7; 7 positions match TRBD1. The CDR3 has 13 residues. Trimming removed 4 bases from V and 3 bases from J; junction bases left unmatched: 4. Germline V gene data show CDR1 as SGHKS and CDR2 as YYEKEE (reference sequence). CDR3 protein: CASSKGQLYEQYF. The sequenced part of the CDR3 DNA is TGTGCCAGCAGCAAGGGACAGCTCTACGAG.

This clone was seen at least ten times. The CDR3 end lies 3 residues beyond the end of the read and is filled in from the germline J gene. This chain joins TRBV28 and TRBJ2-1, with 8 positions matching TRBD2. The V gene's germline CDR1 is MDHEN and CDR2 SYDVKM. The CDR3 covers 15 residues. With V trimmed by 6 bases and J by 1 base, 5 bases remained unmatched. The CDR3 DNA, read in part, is TGTGCCAGCAGCAGACTAGCGACATCCTACAATGAG. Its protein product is CASSRLATSYNE. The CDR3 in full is CASSRLATSYNEQFF.

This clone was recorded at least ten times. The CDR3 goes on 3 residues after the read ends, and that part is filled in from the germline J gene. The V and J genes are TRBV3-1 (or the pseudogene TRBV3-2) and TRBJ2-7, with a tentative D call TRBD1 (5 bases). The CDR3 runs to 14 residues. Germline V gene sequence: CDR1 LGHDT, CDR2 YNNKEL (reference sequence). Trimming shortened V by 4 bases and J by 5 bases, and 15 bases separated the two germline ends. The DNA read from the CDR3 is TGTGCCAGCAGCCCCCCAGGGCTAAGAAACGAG. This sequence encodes CASSPPGLRNE. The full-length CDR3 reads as CASSPPGLRNEQYF.